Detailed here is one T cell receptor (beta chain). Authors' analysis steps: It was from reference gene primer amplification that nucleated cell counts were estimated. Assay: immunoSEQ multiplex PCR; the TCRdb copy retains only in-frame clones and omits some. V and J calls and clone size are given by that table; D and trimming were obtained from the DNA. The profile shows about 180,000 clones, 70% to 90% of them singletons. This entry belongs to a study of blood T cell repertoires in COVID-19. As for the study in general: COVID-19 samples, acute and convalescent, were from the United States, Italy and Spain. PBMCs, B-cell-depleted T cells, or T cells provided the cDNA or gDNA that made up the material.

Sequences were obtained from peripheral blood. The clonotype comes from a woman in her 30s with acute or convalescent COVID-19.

CDR3 amino acids: CASSSVYEQYF. DNA for the CDR3: TGTGCCAGCAGCTCAGTTTACGAGCAGTACTTC. The chain carries TRBV6-5 and TRBJ2-7; D unclear. Trimming pared 6 bases from V and 4 bases from J, leaving 7 bases between. The CDR3 has 11 amino acids. Germline V gene sequence: CDR1 MNHEY, CDR2 SVGAGI.